Each of the 19 T cell receptor beta chains below was sequenced from the same sample in a study of human T cells and chemical hapten exposure. As for time point: patch test 3, about 24 weeks after DPC sensitization. Specified treatment: therapeutic diphenylcyclopropenone sensitization with weekly scalp DPC. TCRdb ran MiXCR on the RACE reads and lists one entry per CDR3 protein. The sample lists about 160,000 distinct CDR3 sequences; 28% were seen once. The material was whole blood, obtained in connection with sensitization to the hapten diphenylcyclopropenone (DPC). All receptors derive from a woman younger than 30 with alopecia areata. Some clones in this sample may be carry-over from other donors' samples.

This clonotype has ten or more counts. V is TRBV20-1 and J is TRBJ2-3; no clear D gene. This CDR3 comprises 11 residues. Germline CDR1 reads DFQATT; CDR2 reads SNEGSKA (reference sequence). Trimming shortened V by 6 bases and J by 6 bases, and 10 bases separated the two germline ends. This CDR3 is CSAPQADTQYF. Written as DNA, the CDR3 is TGCAGTGCACCACAAGCGGATACGCAGTATTTT.

Only a few counts were recorded for this clonotype. DNA of the CDR3: TGTGCCAGCAGACAGAATCCCTACGAGCAGTACTTC. Translating gives CASRQNPYEQYF. The chain links TRBV7-9 to TRBJ2-7; unclear D gene. In germline, CDR1 is SEHNR, CDR2 FQNEAQ (reference sequence). V lost 6 bases, J lost 2 bases, and 8 bases lay in between. This CDR3 spans 12 amino acids.

V usage is TRBV29-1 and J usage is TRBJ2-7; a possible D gene is TRBD1 (5 bases). V was clipped by 3 bases and J by 2 bases, with 14 bases between them. The CDR3 is made up of 14 amino acids. Germline-derived CDR1 and CDR2 are SQVTM and ANQGSEA. CDR3 amino acids: CSVDPRPGPYEQYF. Written as DNA, the CDR3 is TGCAGCGTTGATCCTAGGCCAGGGCCCTACGAGCAGTACTTC.

This clonotype has at least ten counts. The chain links TRBV2 to TRBJ2-2, with a weak D call TRBD2 (6 bases). V lost 7 bases, J lost 8 bases, and 17 bases lay in between. The germline V gene encodes CDR1 SNHLY and CDR2 FYNNEI. The CDR3 sequence is 14 residues long. The CDR3 DNA reads as TGTGCCAGCAATCCGGGGACTTTCGGGGGGGAGCTGTTTTTT. Translation: CASNPGTFGGELFF.

This clonotype has more than one count but fewer than ten. The chain recombines TRBV11-2 with TRBJ2-1; 11 bases match TRBD2. Losses at the gene ends were 5 bases for V and 5 bases for J; bases not matched to a gene: 14. This CDR3 is built from 18 residues. CDR1 SGHAT and CDR2 FQNNGV come from the germline V gene. The CDR3 region is CASSKRITSGGSHNEQFF. The CDR3 coding sequence is TGTGCCAGCAGCAAACGGATTACTAGCGGGGGTTCCCACAATGAGCAGTTCTTC.

This clonotype was found many times. V and J are TRBV7-9 and TRBJ2-7; D unresolved. The CDR3 has 13 residues. The V end was cut by 1 base, the J end by 1 base, with 5 bases between. From germline, CDR1 is SEHNR and CDR2 FQNEAQ (reference sequence). CDR3 nucleotides: TGTGCCAGCAGCTTAGGACGGTCCTACGAGCAGTACTTC. It encodes CASSLGRSYEQYF.

The chain is built from TRBV4-1 and TRBJ1-6; possible D gene TRBD1, 5 bases. The CDR3 has 15 residues. Germline V gives CDR1 MGHRA, CDR2 YSYEKL. The CDR3 is CTNPPGTKPNSPLHF. DNA for the CDR3: TGCACCAACCCCCCGGGGACGAAGCCGAATTCACCCCTCCACTTT.

This clonotype was observed a handful of times. This sequence joins TRBV6-6 and TRBJ1-1; D gene unclear. The V and J ends lost 6 bases and 5 bases respectively, with 13 bases between them. Germline loops: CDR1 MNHNY, CDR2 SVGAGI (reference sequence). This CDR3 region has 13 residues. This CDR3 reads CASRDQLGTEAFF. DNA of the CDR3: TGTGCCAGCAGGGATCAGTTGGGAACTGAAGCTTTCTTT.

This clonotype showed up just a few times. This chain joins TRBV29-1 and TRBJ2-7; D possibly corresponds to TRBD1 (6 bases). The V gene lost 7 bases and the J gene lost 7 bases, with 23 bases spanning the gap. The CDR3 spans 14 residues. Germline loops: CDR1 SQVTM, CDR2 ANQGSEA. The CDR3 nucleotides are TGCAGCGCCACTGTCGCGGGCAGGGGCGGAGAGCAGTACTTC. It is translated as CSATVAGRGGEQYF.

This clonotype has a count of ten or more. V and J are TRBV29-1 and TRBJ1-2; TRBD1 agrees at 7 bases. This CDR3 is built from 11 residues. Germline assignment: CDR1 SQVTM and CDR2 ANQGSEA. With 7 bases clipped from V and 8 bases from J, the junction kept 7 bases outside the gene matches. CDR3 nucleotides: TGCAGCGCCCAGGGGGGAGCCGGCTACACCTTC. Translated: CSAQGGAGYTF. Full variable domain (remainder filled in from reference TRBV29-1 and TRBJ1-2): SAVISQKPSRDICQRGTSLTIQCQVDSQVTMMFWYRQQPGQSLTLIATANQGSEATYESGFVIDKFPISRPNLTFSTLTVSNMSPEDSSIYLCSAQGGAGYTFGSGTRLTVV.

This clonotype has at least ten counts. This chain connects TRBV6-5 to TRBJ2-7; 12 bases match TRBD1. CDR1 is MNHEY and CDR2 is SVGAGI in the germline V gene. The CDR3 spans 15 residues. J lost 5 bases, V lost 6 bases, and 8 bases had no gene match. CDR3 sequence reads: CASRSAGTGGDEQYF. The DNA of the CDR3 is TGTGCCAGCAGGTCTGCCGGGACAGGGGGCGACGAGCAGTACTTC.

This clonotype was seen a few times. The genes are TRBV5-6 and TRBJ2-3, with D possibly TRBD1 on 6 matching bases. Trimming left V 3 bases short and J 2 bases short, with 13 bases between. The CDR3 spans 15 residues. Germline values: CDR1 SGHDT, CDR2 YYEEEE. The CDR3 loop reads CASSWTASSTDTQYF. CDR3 nucleotide sequence: TGTGCCAGCAGCTGGACAGCGAGTTCCACAGATACGCAGTATTTT.

The rearrangement links TRBV7-2 to TRBJ2-7, with 7 bases fitting TRBD2. Germline loops: CDR1 SGHTA, CDR2 FQGNSA. The CDR3 runs 14 residues. The V segment lost 6 bases and the J segment 5 bases; nucleotides outside the gene matches: 10. The CDR3 spells CASRRTPGGHEQYF. The CDR3 DNA follows: TGTGCCAGCAGGCGTACGCCGGGGGGTCACGAGCAGTACTTC. The full variable domain, completed using reference TRBV7-2 and TRBJ2-7, is GAGVSQSPSNKVTEKGKDVELRCDPISGHTALYWYRQSLGQGLEFLIYFQGNSAPDKSGLPSDRFSAERTGGSVSTLTIQRTQQEDSAVYLCASRRTPGGHEQYFGPGTRLTVT.

The rearrangement joins TRBV20-1 to TRBJ2-2; tentative D call: TRBD2 (5 bases). The length of the CDR3 is 14 residues. The germline V gene has CDR1 DFQATT and CDR2 SNEGSKA (reference sequence). Trimming removed 5 bases at V and 2 bases at J, with 12 bases between. The CDR3 sequence is CSAYPGINTGELFF. Here the CDR3 DNA reads TGCAGTGCTTACCCCGGGATAAACACCGGGGAGCTGTTTTTT.

The gene calls are TRBV6-5 and TRBJ1-2; TRBD1 is a possible D gene (6 bases). V gave up 1 base and J gave up 3 bases, with 12 bases separating them. The CDR3 covers 15 residues. The germline CDR1 and CDR2 sequences are MNHEY and SVGAGI. The DNA of the CDR3 is TGTGCCAGCAGTTACTGGGACACAAATCACTATGGCTACACCTTC. It specifies CASSYWDTNHYGYTF.

This chain links TRBV12-3 or TRBV12-4 with TRBJ2-1, with TRBD2 identical over 12 bases. V dropped 6 bases and J dropped 9; count of bases not matched to a gene: 6. CDR3 length: 14 residues. CDR3 sequence: CASSSPLAGGEQFF. The CDR3 DNA reads TGTGCCAGCAGCTCCCCACTAGCGGGGGGTGAGCAGTTCTTC.

The rearrangement joins TRBV30 to TRBJ1-1; D is unclear. Germline CDR1 GTSNPN, CDR2 SVGIG (reference sequence). V was shortened by 0 bases and J by 6 bases, with 11 bases between the two germline ends. This CDR3 has 13 amino acids. The DNA of the CDR3 is TGTGCCTGGAGTGTTTGGGTGGTCGCTGAAGCTTTCTTT. Its translation: CAWSVWVVAEAFF. The full variable domain, completed using reference TRBV30 and TRBJ1-1, is SQTIHQWPATLVQPVGSPLSLECTVEGTSNPNLYWYRQAAGRGLQLLFYSVGIGQISSEVPQNLSASRPQDRQFILSSKKLLLSDSGFYLCAWSVWVVAEAFFGQGTRLTVV.

The V and J genes are TRBV20-1 and TRBJ2-7; 12 bases are shared with TRBD2. The germline V gene encodes CDR1 DFQATT and CDR2 SNEGSKA (reference sequence). The length of the CDR3 is 13 residues. The chain's CDR3 is CSLRTSGTYEQYF. DNA of the CDR3: TGCAGCCTTAGGACTAGCGGGACTTACGAGCAGTACTTC.

This clonotype was seen a single time. The CDR3 DNA follows: TGTGCCAGCAGTTTTATAGGGGAGGATGGCTACACCTTC. Translated, it gives CASSFIGEDGYTF. The chain has TRBV12-3 or TRBV12-4 and TRBJ1-2; the D gene is possibly TRBD1 (5 bases). Trimming pared 3 bases from V and 6 bases from J, leaving 11 bases between. The CDR3 is made up of 13 amino acids.